These T cell receptor beta chains were read from a single sample in a study of cytomegalovirus exposure and HLA in healthy donors. Profiling relied on immunoSEQ multiplex PCR, and the TCRdb table lists in-frame clones only, not all of them. The table records a few hundred thousand clones, nearly 90% of them present only once. Sequencing input: PBMCs. All receptors come from a man aged 30 to 39 in good health and CMV-seronegative. Each CDR3 is given with its conserved first and last residue. Fields, in order: V gene, J gene, D gene, clone size, CDR3 protein, CDR3 DNA. D genes are given only for firm matches. Clone size appears in some rows only: once, few, many, or a class for an expanded clone.

v_call: TRBV21-1; j_call: TRBJ1-5; d_call: -; clone_size: -; cdr3_aa: CASSWDRGESNQPQHF; cdr3_nt: TGTGCCAGCAGCTGGGACAGGGGGGAAAGCAATCAGCCCCAGCATTTT
v_call: TRBV6-5; j_call: TRBJ1-2; d_call: TRBD1; clone_size: -; cdr3_aa: CASRRQGVNYGYTF; cdr3_nt: TGTGCCAGCAGGCGACAGGGGGTCAACTATGGCTACACCTTC
v_call: TRBV5-4; j_call: TRBJ2-3; d_call: TRBD2; clone_size: -; cdr3_aa: CASSQGLAGAILSTDTQYF; cdr3_nt: TGTGCCAGCAGCCAAGGACTAGCGGGGGCCATTCTTAGCACAGATACGCAGTATTTT
v_call: TRBV2; j_call: TRBJ1-1; d_call: TRBD1; clone_size: -; cdr3_aa: CASSQDRGVTEAFF; cdr3_nt: TGTGCCAGCAGTCAGGACAGGGGGGTCACTGAAGCTTTCTTT
v_call: TRBV5-1; j_call: TRBJ1-1; d_call: TRBD1; clone_size: -; cdr3_aa: CASRAGTGNTEAFF; cdr3_nt: TGCGCCAGCAGAGCCGGGACAGGGAACACTGAAGCTTTCTTT
v_call: TRBV29-1; j_call: TRBJ1-2; d_call: -; clone_size: -; cdr3_aa: CSVGEPAGGYTF; cdr3_nt: TGCAGCGTTGGAGAGCCGGCGGGTGGCTACACCTTC
v_call: TRBV6-6; j_call: TRBJ1-5; d_call: -; clone_size: -; cdr3_aa: CAIGGNQPQHF; cdr3_nt: TGTGCCATCGGTGGCAATCAGCCCCAGCATTTT
v_call: TRBV30; j_call: TRBJ2-2; d_call: -; clone_size: -; cdr3_aa: CAWSSGGTNTGELFF; cdr3_nt: TGTGCCTGGAGTTCAGGTGGCACGAACACCGGGGAGCTGTTTTTT
v_call: TRBV7-2; j_call: TRBJ2-7; d_call: TRBD1; clone_size: -; cdr3_aa: CASSPRTGFSYEQYF; cdr3_nt: TGTGCCAGCAGCCCTCGGACAGGGTTCTCCTACGAGCAGTACTTC
v_call: TRBV7-8; j_call: TRBJ1-2; d_call: TRBD1; clone_size: -; cdr3_aa: CASSLARGREGYTF; cdr3_nt: TGTGCCAGCAGCTTGGCCAGGGGGCGGGAAGGCTACACCTTC
v_call: TRBV5-1; j_call: TRBJ1-4; d_call: -; clone_size: -; cdr3_aa: CASSFLGTEGEKLFF; cdr3_nt: TGCGCCAGCAGCTTTCTCGGGACGGAGGGAGAAAAACTGTTTTTT
v_call: TRBV7-9; j_call: TRBJ2-1; d_call: -; clone_size: -; cdr3_aa: CASSRWIPTRQYNEQFF; cdr3_nt: TGTGCCAGCAGCCGCTGGATACCGACAAGACAATACAATGAGCAGTTCTTC
v_call: TRBV7-6; j_call: TRBJ2-2; d_call: -; clone_size: -; cdr3_aa: CASSLASGGGSGELFF; cdr3_nt: TGTGCCAGCAGCTTAGCCTCAGGGGGAGGTAGCGGGGAGCTGTTTTTT
v_call: TRBV5-1; j_call: TRBJ1-4; d_call: -; clone_size: -; cdr3_aa: CASRVTGSNEKLFF; cdr3_nt: TGCGCCAGCAGGGTAACAGGGAGCAATGAAAAACTGTTTTTT
v_call: TRBV5-1; j_call: TRBJ1-2; d_call: -; clone_size: once; cdr3_aa: CASSLDRTMSVGYTF; cdr3_nt: TGCGCCAGCAGCTTGGACAGGACTATGTCTGTCGGCTACACCTTC
v_call: TRBV9; j_call: TRBJ1-1; d_call: TRBD1; clone_size: -; cdr3_aa: CASSVDGQAHTEAFF; cdr3_nt: TGTGCCAGCAGCGTCGACGGACAGGCCCACACTGAAGCTTTCTTT
v_call: TRBV21-1; j_call: TRBJ2-1; d_call: -; clone_size: once; cdr3_aa: CASSKVPDRGPVFYEQFF; cdr3_nt: TGTGCCAGCAGCAAAGTTCCGGACAGGGGGCCTGTTTTCTATGAGCAGTTCTTC
v_call: TRBV19; j_call: TRBJ2-5; d_call: TRBD1; clone_size: -; cdr3_aa: CASSIDPTGEAQYF; cdr3_nt: TGTGCCAGTAGTATAGACCCGACAGGGGAGGCCCAGTACTTC
v_call: TRBV7-9; j_call: TRBJ2-5; d_call: -; clone_size: few; cdr3_aa: CASSQLRETQYF; cdr3_nt: TGTGCCAGCAGCCAACTTCGGGAGACCCAGTACTTC
v_call: TRBV4-1; j_call: TRBJ2-1; d_call: -; clone_size: -; cdr3_aa: CASSRSRDWPYNEQFF; cdr3_nt: TGCGCCAGCAGTCGAAGCCGGGACTGGCCCTACAATGAGCAGTTCTTC
v_call: TRBV29-1; j_call: TRBJ2-3; d_call: TRBD1; clone_size: once; cdr3_aa: CSVELTGGTTDTQYF; cdr3_nt: TGCAGCGTTGAATTAACAGGGGGGACCACAGATACGCAGTATTTT
v_call: TRBV5-1; j_call: TRBJ2-1; d_call: TRBD1; clone_size: -; cdr3_aa: CASSLGWTPGQGYNEQFF; cdr3_nt: TGCGCCAGCAGCTTGGGATGGACCCCGGGACAGGGTTACAATGAGCAGTTCTTC
v_call: TRBV7-6; j_call: TRBJ2-1; d_call: -; clone_size: -; cdr3_aa: CASSSGAVYNEQFF; cdr3_nt: TGTGCCAGCAGCTCAGGAGCGGTTTACAATGAGCAGTTCTTC
v_call: TRBV30; j_call: TRBJ1-3; d_call: -; clone_size: few; cdr3_aa: CAWTYSGNTIYF; cdr3_nt: TGTGCCTGGACTTACTCTGGAAACACCATATATTTT
v_call: TRBV28; j_call: TRBJ1-5; d_call: -; clone_size: -; cdr3_aa: CASRGSGSSNQPQHF; cdr3_nt: TGTGCCAGCAGGGGGAGCGGTTCTAGCAATCAGCCCCAGCATTTT
v_call: TRBV4-1; j_call: TRBJ1-1; d_call: TRBD1; clone_size: few; cdr3_aa: CASSPDLGTGHEAFF; cdr3_nt: TGCGCCAGCAGCCCCGATTTGGGGACAGGGCATGAAGCTTTCTTT
v_call: TRBV5-1; j_call: TRBJ2-7; d_call: -; clone_size: few; cdr3_aa: CASSGTTHYEQYF; cdr3_nt: TGCGCCAGCAGCGGGACAACCCACTACGAGCAGTACTTC
v_call: TRBV6-5; j_call: TRBJ2-1; d_call: -; clone_size: -; cdr3_aa: CASSYGAGLDEQFF; cdr3_nt: TGTGCCAGCAGTTACGGGGCAGGGTTGGATGAGCAGTTCTTC
v_call: TRBV27; j_call: TRBJ2-1; d_call: -; clone_size: -; cdr3_aa: CASSFGTNEQFF; cdr3_nt: TGTGCCAGCAGTTTTGGGACAAATGAGCAGTTCTTC
v_call: TRBV4-1; j_call: TRBJ2-5; d_call: TRBD2; clone_size: -; cdr3_aa: CASSQERASGNQETQYF; cdr3_nt: TGCGCCAGCAGCCAAGAGAGGGCTAGCGGAAACCAAGAGACCCAGTACTTC
v_call: TRBV15; j_call: TRBJ2-7; d_call: -; clone_size: -; cdr3_aa: CATSRGDGETYEQYF; cdr3_nt: TGTGCCACCAGCAGAGGCGACGGGGAAACCTACGAGCAGTACTTC
v_call: TRBV6-5; j_call: TRBJ2-7; d_call: TRBD1; clone_size: -; cdr3_aa: CASSYRDRPFYEQYF; cdr3_nt: TGTGCCAGCAGTTACCGGGACAGGCCCTTCTACGAGCAGTACTTC
v_call: TRBV7-2; j_call: TRBJ2-1; d_call: -; clone_size: once; cdr3_aa: CASSSGSSYNEQFF; cdr3_nt: TGTGCCAGCAGCTCTGGCAGCTCCTACAATGAGCAGTTCTTC
v_call: TRBV7-9; j_call: TRBJ1-2; d_call: -; clone_size: -; cdr3_aa: CASSLAGTSGGYTF; cdr3_nt: TGTGCCAGCAGCTTGGCAGGGACATCGGGCGGCTACACCTTC
v_call: TRBV10-2; j_call: TRBJ1-2; d_call: -; clone_size: -; cdr3_aa: CASTTGFSYGYTF; cdr3_nt: TGCGCCAGCACCACAGGTTTCAGCTATGGCTACACCTTC
v_call: TRBV9; j_call: TRBJ1-2; d_call: -; clone_size: -; cdr3_aa: CASSAQQGLGYGYTF; cdr3_nt: TGTGCCAGCAGCGCACAACAGGGTTTGGGCTATGGCTACACCTTC
v_call: TRBV5-6; j_call: TRBJ2-5; d_call: -; clone_size: -; cdr3_aa: CASSWGPRGEEETQYF; cdr3_nt: TGTGCCAGCAGCTGGGGACCCAGGGGGGAAGAAGAGACCCAGTACTTC